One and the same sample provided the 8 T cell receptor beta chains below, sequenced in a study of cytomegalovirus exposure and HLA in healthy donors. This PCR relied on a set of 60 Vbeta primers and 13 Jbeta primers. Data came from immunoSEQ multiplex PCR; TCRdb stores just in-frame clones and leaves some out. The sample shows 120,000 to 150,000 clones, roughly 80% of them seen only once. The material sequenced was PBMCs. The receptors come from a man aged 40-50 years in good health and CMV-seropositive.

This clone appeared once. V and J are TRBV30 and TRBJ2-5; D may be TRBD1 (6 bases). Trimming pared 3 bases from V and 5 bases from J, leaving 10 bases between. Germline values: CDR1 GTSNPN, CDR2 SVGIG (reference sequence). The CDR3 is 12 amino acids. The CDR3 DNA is TGTGCCTGGAGCAGGGGTGGTGAGACCCAGTACTTC. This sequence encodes CAWSRGGETQYF. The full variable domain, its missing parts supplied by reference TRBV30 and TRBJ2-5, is SQTIHQWPATLVQPVGSPLSLECTVEGTSNPNLYWYRQAAGRGLQLLFYSVGIGQISSEVPQNLSASRPQDRQFILSSKKLLLSDSGFYLCAWSRGGETQYFGPGTRLLVL.

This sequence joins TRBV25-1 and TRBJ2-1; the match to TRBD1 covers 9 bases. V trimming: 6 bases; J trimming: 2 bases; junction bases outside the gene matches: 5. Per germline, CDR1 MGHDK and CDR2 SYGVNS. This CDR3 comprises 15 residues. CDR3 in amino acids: CASRTGTGTYNEQFF. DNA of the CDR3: TGTGCCAGCAGAACCGGGACAGGGACCTACAATGAGCAGTTCTTC.

The CDR3 DNA reads as TGTGCCAGCTCACCTGGACTAGAGGGACCCGGGGAGCTGTTTTTT. It specifies CASSPGLEGPGELFF. This chain links TRBV18 with TRBJ2-2; 7 nucleotides agree with TRBD2. The germline V gene encodes CDR1 KGHSH and CDR2 LQKENI. The CDR3 is 15 amino acids. The trim removed 3 bases at V and 6 bases at J, leaving 7 bases unmatched.

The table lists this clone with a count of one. The CDR3 sequence is CASSVSRGLTGELFF. The CDR3, as DNA: TGTGCCAGCAGTGTAAGTCGAGGTTTGACCGGGGAGCTGTTTTTT. V is TRBV6-1 and J is TRBJ2-2; no definite D call. V was shortened by 4 bases and J by 5 bases, with 14 bases between the two germline ends. CDR1 is MNHNS and CDR2 is SASEGT in the germline V gene. The CDR3 length is 15 residues.

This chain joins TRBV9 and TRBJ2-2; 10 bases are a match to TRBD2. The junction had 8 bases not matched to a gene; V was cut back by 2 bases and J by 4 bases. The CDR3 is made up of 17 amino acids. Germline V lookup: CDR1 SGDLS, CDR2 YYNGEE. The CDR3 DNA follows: TGTGCCAGCAGCGTTACGTCTGGGACTAGCGCCACCGGGGAGCTGTTTTTT. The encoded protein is CASSVTSGTSATGELFF.

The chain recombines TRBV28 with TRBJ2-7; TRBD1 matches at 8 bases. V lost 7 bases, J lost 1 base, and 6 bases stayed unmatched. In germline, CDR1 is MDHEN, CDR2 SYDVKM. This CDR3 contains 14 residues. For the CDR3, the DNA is TGTGCCAGCATTGGACAGGGAAAGTCCTACGAGCAGTACTTC. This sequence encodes CASIGQGKSYEQYF.

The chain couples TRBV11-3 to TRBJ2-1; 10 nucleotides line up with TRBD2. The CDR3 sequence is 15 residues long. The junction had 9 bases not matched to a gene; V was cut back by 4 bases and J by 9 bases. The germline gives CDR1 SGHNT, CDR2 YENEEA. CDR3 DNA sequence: TGTGCCAGCAGCTCAGCGGGAGGGCCAGTTGGTGAGCAGTTCTTC. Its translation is CASSSAGGPVGEQFF.

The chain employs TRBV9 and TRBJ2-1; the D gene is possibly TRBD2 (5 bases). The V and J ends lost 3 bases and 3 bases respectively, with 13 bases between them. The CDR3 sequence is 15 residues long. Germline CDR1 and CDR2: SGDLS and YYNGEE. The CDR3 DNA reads TGTGCCAGCAGCGCCTCCGACGCGGGCTACAATGAGCAGTTCTTC. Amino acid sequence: CASSASDAGYNEQFF. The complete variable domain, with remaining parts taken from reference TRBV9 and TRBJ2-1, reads DSGVTQTPKHLITATGQRVTLRCSPRSGDLSVYWYQQSLDQGLQFLIQYYNGEERAKGNILERFSAQQFPDLHSELNLSSLELGDSALYFCASSASDAGYNEQFFGPGTRLTVL.